This T cell receptor (beta chain) is drawn from a study of long-term antiretroviral therapy in people with HIV. Study-level points and caveats: Controls had broader CDR3 length ranges than HIV repertoires did.

United States facilities provided treatment to all participants with HIV. Every specimen provided roughly 0.9-10 million cryopreserved PBMC before DNA extraction took place. With survey level as its setting, the immunoSEQ assay was v3.0. Each sample aimed for roughly 35,000-50,000 sequenced T-cell genomes. Assay used: immunoSEQ multiplex PCR; TCRdb lists only in-frame clones, some missing. The sample shows approximately 33,000 clones, approximately 85% of them seen only once. In its sample, this clone was seen once. What it recognizes is unknown. Trimming pared 3 bases from V and 0 bases from J, leaving 8 bases between. The CDR3 covers 14 residues. The germline CDR1 and CDR2 sequences are KGHSH and LQKENI.

This sample comprised unsorted PBMCs, obtained 0.8 years before starting antiretroviral therapy. The chain couples TRBV18 to TRBJ1-1, with D possibly matching TRBD1 (5 bases). This receptor was taken from a man aged 18-30 years with HIV. The CDR3 DNA is TGTGCCAGCTCACCTGCAGGGATGAACACTGAAGCTTTCTTT. Amino acid sequence: CASSPAGMNTEAFF.